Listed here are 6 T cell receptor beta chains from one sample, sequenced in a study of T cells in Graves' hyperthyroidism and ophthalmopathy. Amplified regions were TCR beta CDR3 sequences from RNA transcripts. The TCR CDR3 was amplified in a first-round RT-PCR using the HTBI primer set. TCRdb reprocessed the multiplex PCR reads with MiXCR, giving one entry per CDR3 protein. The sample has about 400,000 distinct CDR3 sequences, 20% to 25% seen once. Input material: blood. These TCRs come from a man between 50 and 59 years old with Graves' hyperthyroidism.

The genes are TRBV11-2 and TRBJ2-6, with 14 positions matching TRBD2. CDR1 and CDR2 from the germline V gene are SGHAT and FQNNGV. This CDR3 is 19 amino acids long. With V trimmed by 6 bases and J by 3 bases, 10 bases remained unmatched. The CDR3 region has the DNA TGTGCCAGCAGTCCTTTGGGGACTAGCGGGAGAGTTGGGGCCAACGTCCTGACTTTC. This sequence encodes CASSPLGTSGRVGANVLTF.

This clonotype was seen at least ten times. CDR3 region: CASSTGLASYEQYF. CDR3 DNA sequence: TGCGCCAGCAGCACGGGACTAGCGTCCTACGAGCAGTACTTC. The chain combines TRBV5-1 with TRBJ2-7, with TRBD2 matching 10 bases. From germline, CDR1 is SGHRS and CDR2 YFSETQ. With 4 bases clipped from V and 1 base from J, the junction kept 2 bases outside the gene matches. The CDR3 extends over 14 amino acids.

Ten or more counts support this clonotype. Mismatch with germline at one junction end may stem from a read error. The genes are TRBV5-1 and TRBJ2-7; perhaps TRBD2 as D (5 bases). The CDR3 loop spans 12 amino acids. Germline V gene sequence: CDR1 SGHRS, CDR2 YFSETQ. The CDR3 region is CASSLGGYEQYF. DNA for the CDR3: TGTGCCAGCAGTTTAGGAGGATACGAGCAGTACTTC. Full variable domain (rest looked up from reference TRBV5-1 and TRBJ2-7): KAGVTQTPRYLIKTRGQQVTLSCSPISGHRSVSWYQQTPGQGLQFLFEYFSETQRNKGNFPGRFSGRQFSNSRSEMNVSTLELGDSALYLCASSLGGYEQYFGPGTRLTVT.

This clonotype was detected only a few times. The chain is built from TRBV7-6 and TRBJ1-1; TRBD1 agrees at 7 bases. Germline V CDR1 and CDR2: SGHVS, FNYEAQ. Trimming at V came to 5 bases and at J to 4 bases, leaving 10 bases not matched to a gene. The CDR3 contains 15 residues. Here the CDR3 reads CASSRERGPGTEAFF. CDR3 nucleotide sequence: TGTGCCAGCAGCCGAGAAAGGGGGCCTGGCACTGAAGCTTTCTTT.

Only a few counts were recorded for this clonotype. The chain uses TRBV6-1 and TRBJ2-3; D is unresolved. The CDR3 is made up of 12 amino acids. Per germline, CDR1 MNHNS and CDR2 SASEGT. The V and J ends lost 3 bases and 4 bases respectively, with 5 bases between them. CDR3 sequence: CASSEIADTQYF. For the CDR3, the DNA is TGTGCCAGCAGTGAGATAGCAGATACGCAGTATTTT.

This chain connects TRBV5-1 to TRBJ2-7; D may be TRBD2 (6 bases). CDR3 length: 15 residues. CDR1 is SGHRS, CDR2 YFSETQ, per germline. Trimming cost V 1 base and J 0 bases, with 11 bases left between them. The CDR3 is CASSLRGYLSYEQYF. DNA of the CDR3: TGCGCCAGCAGCTTGCGGGGGTACCTCTCCTACGAGCAGTACTTC.